The source of this T cell receptor (beta chain) is a study of CD8 T cells in ankylosing spondylitis. Study-wide results and limits: The study looked at matched synovial fluid samples from ankylosing spondylitis patients. Disease-linked clones were reported to be significantly enriched there. Reports of some motif variants in reactive arthritis synovial fluid and blood predate this one. In ankylosing spondylitis blood, a motif of 7 to 9 highly homologous TCR beta variants appeared characteristic. The authors found the disease-linked clones to be CD8+ and relatively rare in peripheral blood.

Trimming cost V 5 bases and J 5 bases; bases outside gene matches: 12. Per germline, CDR1 SGHAT and CDR2 FQNNGV. The CDR3 covers 16 residues. By quantitative 5'-RACE with molecular barcodes, the TCR beta libraries were made. TCRdb redid the calling of the 5' RACE reads with MiXCR, one entry per CDR3 protein. Among fewer than 400,000 distinct CDR3 sequences, about a fifth were seen once, and the ten largest hold around 16%. This clonotype turned up a few times. Its antigen is still unknown. The rearrangement joins TRBV11-2 to TRBJ2-1; the match to TRBD1 covers 7 bases. Material: blood, either unsorted or a sorted T cell fraction (not recorded which). This clonotype originated in a male donor with ankylosing spondylitis. The CDR3 sequence is CASSPGTVALDNEQFF. Written as DNA, the CDR3 is TGTGCCAGCAGCCCGGGGACAGTTGCCCTGGACAATGAGCAGTTCTTC.